The sequence of this T cell receptor (beta chain) was determined in a study of T cell responses to AZD1222 COVID-19 vaccine. General study findings and limits: Clonal diversity was possibly underestimated, and white British individuals and females predominated among donors. Close to half of spike-specific TCRs reportedly recognize unmutated variant regions. Spike-specific TCR breadth and depth went up after people got two AZD1222 doses. Vaccine-associated CD4 TCRs spanned spike, dominant at 160-218 and 743-854.

As for this clone: Its antigen is as yet unknown.

The repertoire was sequenced with immunoSEQ multiplex PCR; TCRdb's copy has only in-frame clones and lacks some. The table records about 94,000 clones, about 85% of them present only once. Per the germline V gene, CDR1 is MNHEY and CDR2 is SMNVEV (reference sequence). The CDR3 covers 13 residues. Trimming took off 5 bases at V and 4 bases at J, with 11 bases between the two ends. The sequence was collected from an adult who received the AZD1222 COVID-19 vaccine. This specimen consisted of peripheral blood, obtained 28 days after the second AZD1222 dose. This chain connects TRBV27 to TRBJ1-1, with no clear D. The CDR3 loop reads CASSLTMGTEAFF. In DNA, the CDR3 is TGTGCCAGCAGTCTGACCATGGGCACTGAAGCTTTCTTT.